This TCR beta chain was captured in a study of blood T cells in healthy people across ages. This clonotype was recorded a few times. Its antigen is undetermined. General study points: The recorded TCR beta diversity per million T cells decreased in a roughly linear manner with age.

The junction had 4 bases not matched to a gene; V was cut back by 6 bases and J by 2 bases. The germline gives CDR1 DFQATT, CDR2 SNEGSKA (reference sequence). The CDR3 sequence is 14 residues long. A J-beta primer mix and a sample-barcoded 5' primer were used in a second PCR of roughly 6 to 12 cycles. Through a template-switch adaptor with 12 random nucleotides, each cDNA molecule received a tag. TCRdb reanalysed the 5' RACE reads using MiXCR and keeps one entry per CDR3 protein. The sample has about 680,000 distinct CDR3 sequences; approximately 50% are singletons. This rearrangement joins TRBV20-1 to TRBJ2-7, with 13 bases fitting TRBD2. This receptor was taken from a woman aged 60 to 75 in good health. The material sequenced was blood. The CDR3 is CSARTSGSPYEQYF. As DNA, the CDR3 is TGCAGTGCCCGGACTAGCGGGAGCCCCTACGAGCAGTACTTC.